The 15 T cell receptor beta chains below all came from one sample that was sequenced in a study of cytomegalovirus exposure and HLA in healthy donors. The study ran its PCR with 60 Vbeta and 13 Jbeta primers. Sequencing used immunoSEQ multiplex PCR; TCRdb keeps in-frame clones, though not all of them. The table includes some 150,000 clones, roughly 86% detected once. The sample was PBMCs. The receptors were sampled from a man younger than 35 in good health and CMV-seropositive.

This chain links TRBV9 with TRBJ2-1; 12 positions match TRBD2. CDR3 length: 20 residues. Germline V gene data show CDR1 as SGDLS and CDR2 as YYNGEE. With V trimmed by 2 bases and J by 6 bases, 18 bases remained unmatched. The CDR3 region has the DNA TGTGCCAGCAGCGTGGTGGACACCGGACTAGCGGGACAGTTTTCCAATGAGCAGTTCTTC. Its protein is CASSVVDTGLAGQFSNEQFF.

The rearrangement joins TRBV28 to TRBJ1-5; TRBD1 agrees at 8 bases. The V gene end was trimmed by 6 bases and the J gene end by 3 bases; junction bases not matched to a gene: 4. Germline lookup yields CDR1 MDHEN and CDR2 SYDVKM. This CDR3 has 14 amino acids. CDR3 protein: CASSLQGANQPQHF. Here the CDR3 DNA reads TGTGCCAGCAGCCTTCAGGGGGCCAATCAGCCCCAGCATTTT.

V and J are TRBV5-8 and TRBJ1-2, with 7 bases lining up with TRBD1. Trimming cost V 3 bases and J 8 bases; bases outside gene matches: 13. This CDR3 is built from 15 residues. Germline CDR1 is SGHTS and CDR2 is YDEGEE. The CDR3 loop reads CASSSLGQDRGGYTF. In nucleotides, the CDR3 is TGTGCCAGCAGCTCCCTAGGACAGGACAGAGGGGGCTACACCTTC.

In the case of this clone: This specimen includes other DNA sequences encoding the same CDR3. V usage is TRBV2 and J usage is TRBJ2-1; possibly TRBD2 for D (5 bases). The V end lost 7 bases, the J end lost 4 bases, and 11 bases lay between the germline ends. The CDR3 spans 13 residues. Germline CDR1 and CDR2: SNHLY and FYNNEI. CDR3 amino acids: CASTFSAYNEQFF. DNA for the CDR3: TGTGCCAGCACCTTTAGCGCATACAATGAGCAGTTCTTC. Together with reference TRBV2 and TRBJ2-1, the CDR3 gives the full variable domain: EPEVTQTPSHQVTQMGQEVILRCVPISNHLYFYWYRQILGQKVEFLVSFYNNEISEKSEIFDDQFSVERPDGSNFTLKIRSTKLEDSAMYFCASTFSAYNEQFFGPGTRLTVL.

This rearrangement joins TRBV28 to TRBJ1-5; TRBD1 is a possible D gene (5 bases). CDR3 length equals 19 residues. Per the germline V gene, CDR1 is MDHEN and CDR2 is SYDVKM. V dropped 4 bases and J dropped 1 base, with 23 bases sitting between them. CDR3 DNA: TGTGCCAGCAGTTCATCTCCGTCTAGGGGTGGCGAGAGCAATCAGCCCCAGCATTTT. This codes for CASSSSPSRGGESNQPQHF. The whole variable domain, remainder taken from reference TRBV28 and TRBJ1-5, is DVKVTQSSRYLVKRTGEKVFLECVQDMDHENMFWYRQDPGLGLRLIYFSYDVKMKEKGDIPEGYSVSREKKERFSLILESASTNQTSMYLCASSSSPSRGGESNQPQHFGDGTRLSIL.

This clone has a single count. The V and J genes are TRBV6-5 and TRBJ2-3; D not resolved. This CDR3 spans 15 amino acids. Germline V gene data show CDR1 as MNHEY and CDR2 as SVGAGI. Trimming shortened V by 2 bases and J by 0 bases, and 9 bases separated the two germline ends. The chain's CDR3 is CASSYPGSSTDTQYF. The CDR3 coding sequence is TGTGCCAGCAGTTACCCCGGGTCTAGCACAGATACGCAGTATTTT.

The chain links TRBV27 to TRBJ1-5; D gene ambiguous. The V end was cut by 1 base, the J end by 2 bases, with 3 bases between. The V gene's germline CDR1 is MNHEY and CDR2 SMNVEV (reference sequence). There are 13 residues in the CDR3. CDR3 sequence (DNA): TGTGCCAGCAGTTTATTAGGCAATCAGCCCCAGCATTTT. It is translated as CASSLLGNQPQHF.

This clone appeared a few times. The chain combines TRBV18 with TRBJ2-1, with TRBD2 identical over 9 bases. The V and J ends lost 3 bases and 11 bases, in that order; junction bases with no gene match: 5. Germline V CDR1 and CDR2: KGHSH, LQKENI. The CDR3 sequence is 13 residues long. Written as DNA, the CDR3 is TGTGCCAGCTCACCGAGGACTAGCGAGAAGCAGTTCTTC. Amino acid sequence: CASSPRTSEKQFF. Supplemented by reference TRBV18 and TRBJ2-1, the full variable domain reads NAGVMQNPRHLVRRRGQEARLRCSPMKGHSHVYWYRQLPEEGLKFMVYLQKENIIDESGMPKERFSAEFPKEGPSILRIQQVVRGDSAAYFCASSPRTSEKQFFGPGTRLTVL.

The chain joins TRBV11-2 to TRBJ2-7; the D gene is possibly TRBD1 (6 bases). CDR1 is SGHAT, CDR2 FQNNGV, per germline. The CDR3 sequence is 14 residues long. V gave up 2 bases and J gave up 0 bases, with 8 bases separating them. The CDR3 DNA follows: TGTGCCAGCAGCTTATGGGACACCTCCTACGAGCAGTACTTC. Its protein is CASSLWDTSYEQYF.

The chain carries TRBV28 and TRBJ1-2, with D unresolved. Germline V CDR1 and CDR2: MDHEN, SYDVKM. CDR3 length: 14 residues. Trimming took off 6 bases at V and 1 base at J, with 12 bases between the two ends. CDR3 nucleotide sequence: TGTGCCAGCAGCTCCCCACACCTTAACTATGGCTACACCTTC. This codes for CASSSPHLNYGYTF.

In this sample, this clone turned up once. This sequence joins TRBV27 and TRBJ1-5; maybe TRBD1 (5 bases). V was cut by 0 bases and J by 5 bases, with 8 bases left in between. CDR1 is MNHEY and CDR2 is SMNVEV in the germline V gene (reference sequence). The CDR3 runs to 14 residues. The CDR3 here is CASSLSGDYQPQHF. CDR3 nucleotide sequence: TGTGCCAGCAGTTTATCAGGGGATTATCAGCCCCAGCATTTT.

This rearrangement joins TRBV2 to TRBJ1-5; weak D call: TRBD1 (6 bases). Trimming stripped 0 bases from V and 7 bases from J, with 16 bases between. The CDR3 loop spans 16 amino acids. Germline-derived CDR1 and CDR2 are SNHLY and FYNNEI. The CDR3 reads CASSEALRAGEQPQHF. The CDR3 DNA reads TGTGCCAGCAGTGAAGCGCTTCGGGCAGGGGAACAGCCCCAGCATTTT.

The chain has TRBV18 and TRBJ2-5; 13 nucleotides line up with TRBD2. The CDR3 has 15 residues. Germline V gives CDR1 KGHSH, CDR2 LQKENI. Losses at the gene ends were 3 bases for V and 4 bases for J; bases not matched to a gene: 2. DNA of the CDR3: TGTGCCAGCTCACCCGGACTAGCGGGAGCAGAGACCCAGTACTTC. Protein product: CASSPGLAGAETQYF.

This clone was seen a handful of times. V and J are TRBV5-6 and TRBJ1-1; TRBD1 is a possible D gene (5 bases). The CDR3 consists of 16 residues. Trimming cost V 5 bases and J 1 base, with 18 bases left between them. Per germline, CDR1 SGHDT and CDR2 YYEEEE. The CDR3: CASRPLPQDKNTEAFF. The DNA for the CDR3 is TGTGCCAGCAGACCTCTCCCACAGGACAAGAACACTGAAGCTTTCTTT.

The chain uses TRBV19 and TRBJ2-4; D not resolved. The CDR3 extends over 13 amino acids. Deletions cut 3 bases from V and 9 bases from J, with 12 bases between. CDR1 and CDR2 (germline): LNHDA, SQIVND (reference sequence). CDR3 region: CASSIGQTSIQYF. The CDR3 nucleotides read TGTGCCAGTAGTATTGGGCAGACGTCCATTCAGTACTTC.